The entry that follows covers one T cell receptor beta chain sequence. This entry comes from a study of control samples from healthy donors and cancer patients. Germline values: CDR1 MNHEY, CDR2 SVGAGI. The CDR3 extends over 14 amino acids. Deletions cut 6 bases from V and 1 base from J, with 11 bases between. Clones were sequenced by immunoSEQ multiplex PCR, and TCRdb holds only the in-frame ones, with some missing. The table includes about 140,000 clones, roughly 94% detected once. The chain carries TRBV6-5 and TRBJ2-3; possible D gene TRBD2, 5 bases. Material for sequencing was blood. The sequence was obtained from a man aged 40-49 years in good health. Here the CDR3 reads CASRASGGTDTQYF. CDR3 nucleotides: TGTGCCAGCAGGGCCAGCGGAGGCACAGATACGCAGTATTTT.